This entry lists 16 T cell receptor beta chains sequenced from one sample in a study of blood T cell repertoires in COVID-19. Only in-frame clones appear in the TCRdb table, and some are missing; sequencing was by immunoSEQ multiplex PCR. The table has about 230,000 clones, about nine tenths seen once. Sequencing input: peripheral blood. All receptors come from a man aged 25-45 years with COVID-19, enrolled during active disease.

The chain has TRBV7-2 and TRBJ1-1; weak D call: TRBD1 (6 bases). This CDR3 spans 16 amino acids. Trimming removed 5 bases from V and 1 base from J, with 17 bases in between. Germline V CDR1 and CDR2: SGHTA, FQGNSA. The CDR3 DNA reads TGTGCCAGCAGCCACCGCCCGAGACAGGCGAACACTGAAGCTTTCTTT. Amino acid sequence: CASSHRPRQANTEAFF.

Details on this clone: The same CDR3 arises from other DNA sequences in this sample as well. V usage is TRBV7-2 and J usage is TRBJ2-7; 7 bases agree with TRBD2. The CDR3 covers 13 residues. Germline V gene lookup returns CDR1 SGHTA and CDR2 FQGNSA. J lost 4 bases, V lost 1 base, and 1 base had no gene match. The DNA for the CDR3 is TGTGCCAGCAGCTTAGGGGGGGGGTACGAGCAGTACTTC. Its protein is CASSLGGGYEQYF.

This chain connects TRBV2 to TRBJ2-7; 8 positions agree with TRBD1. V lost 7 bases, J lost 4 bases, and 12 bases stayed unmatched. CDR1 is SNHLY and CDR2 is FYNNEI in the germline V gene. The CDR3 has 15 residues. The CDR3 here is CASNLDRANFYEQYF. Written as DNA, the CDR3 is TGTGCCAGCAACTTGGACAGGGCTAATTTTTACGAGCAGTACTTC.

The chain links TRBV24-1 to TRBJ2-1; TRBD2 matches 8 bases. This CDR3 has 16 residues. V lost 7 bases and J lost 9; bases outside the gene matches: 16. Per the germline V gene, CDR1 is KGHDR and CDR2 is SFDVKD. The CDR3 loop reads CATRASGTRGSAEQFF. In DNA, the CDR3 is TGTGCCACCAGGGCATCCGGGACTAGAGGATCGGCTGAGCAGTTCTTC.

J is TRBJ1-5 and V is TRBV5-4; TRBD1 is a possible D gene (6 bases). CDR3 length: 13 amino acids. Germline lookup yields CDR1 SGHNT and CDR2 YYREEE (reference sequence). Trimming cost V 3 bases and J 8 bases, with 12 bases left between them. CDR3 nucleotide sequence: TGTGCCAGCAGCTGGGGGGGGCTGGAGCCCCAGCATTTT. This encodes CASSWGGLEPQHF.

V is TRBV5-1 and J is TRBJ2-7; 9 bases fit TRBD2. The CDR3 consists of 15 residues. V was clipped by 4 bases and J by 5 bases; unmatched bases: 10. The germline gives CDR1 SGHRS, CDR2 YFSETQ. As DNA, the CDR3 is TGCGCCAGCAGCCCCCAGAGCGGGAGGTTCGACGAGCAGTACTTC. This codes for CASSPQSGRFDEQYF.

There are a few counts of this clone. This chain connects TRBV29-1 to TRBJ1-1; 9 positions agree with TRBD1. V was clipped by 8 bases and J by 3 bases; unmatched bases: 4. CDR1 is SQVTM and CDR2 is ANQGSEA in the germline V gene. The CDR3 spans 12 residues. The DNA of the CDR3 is TGCAGCTCGCGGACAGGGGACACTGAAGCTTTCTTT. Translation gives CSSRTGDTEAFF.

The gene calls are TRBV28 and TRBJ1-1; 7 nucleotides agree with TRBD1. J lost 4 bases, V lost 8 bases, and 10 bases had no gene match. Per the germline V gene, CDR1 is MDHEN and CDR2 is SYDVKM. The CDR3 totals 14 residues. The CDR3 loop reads CASGQVVYGTEAFF. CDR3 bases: TGTGCCAGCGGACAGGTCGTTTATGGCACTGAAGCTTTCTTT.

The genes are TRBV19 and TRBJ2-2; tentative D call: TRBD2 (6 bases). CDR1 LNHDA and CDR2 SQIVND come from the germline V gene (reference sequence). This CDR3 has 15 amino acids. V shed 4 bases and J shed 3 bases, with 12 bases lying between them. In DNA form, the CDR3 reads TGTGCCAGTAGTAAAGGACGGGAGTACACCGGGGAGCTGTTTTTT. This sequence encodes CASSKGREYTGELFF. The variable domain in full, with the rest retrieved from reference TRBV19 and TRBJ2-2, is DGGITQSPKYLFRKEGQNVTLSCEQNLNHDAMYWYRQDPGQGLRLIYYSQIVNDFQKGDIAEGYSVSREKKESFPLTVTSAQKNPTAFYLCASSKGREYTGELFFGEGSRLTVL.

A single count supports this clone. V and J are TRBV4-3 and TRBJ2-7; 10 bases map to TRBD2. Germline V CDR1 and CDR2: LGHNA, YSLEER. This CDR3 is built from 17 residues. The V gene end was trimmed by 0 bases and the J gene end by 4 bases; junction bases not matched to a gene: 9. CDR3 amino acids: CASSQDLASGSRYEQYF. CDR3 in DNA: TGCGCCAGCAGCCAAGATTTGGCTAGCGGGAGTCGGTACGAGCAGTACTTC.

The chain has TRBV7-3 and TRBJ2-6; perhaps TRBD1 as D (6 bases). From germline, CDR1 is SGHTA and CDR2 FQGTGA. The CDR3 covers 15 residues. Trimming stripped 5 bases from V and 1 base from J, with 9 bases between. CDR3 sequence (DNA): TGTGCCAGCAGCCAACAGGGTTCTGGGGCCAACGTCCTGACTTTC. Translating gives CASSQQGSGANVLTF.

The DNA for the CDR3 is TGCGCCAGCAGCCAAGATAGGGTACTAGCGGGGTACAATGAGCAGTTCTTC. It codes for CASSQDRVLAGYNEQFF. The chain recombines TRBV4-3 with TRBJ2-1, with TRBD2 identical over 10 bases. Germline V gene data show CDR1 as LGHNA and CDR2 as YSLEER. The CDR3 is 17 amino acids. V lost 0 bases and J lost 4; bases outside the gene matches: 6.

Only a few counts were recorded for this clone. The DNA of the CDR3 is TGTGCCAGCTCACCACCGACAGGGGGAAGCTCCTACGAGCAGTACTTC. Protein product: CASSPPTGGSSYEQYF. This rearrangement joins TRBV18 to TRBJ2-7; 9 nucleotides line up with TRBD1. Trimming at V came to 0 bases and at J to 0 bases, leaving 3 bases not matched to a gene. This CDR3 region has 16 residues. CDR1 is KGHSH, CDR2 LQKENI, per germline.

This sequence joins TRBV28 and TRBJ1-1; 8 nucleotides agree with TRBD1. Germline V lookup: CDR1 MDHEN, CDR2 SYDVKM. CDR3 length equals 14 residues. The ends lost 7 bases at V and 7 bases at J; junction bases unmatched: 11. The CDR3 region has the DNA TGTGCCAGCACCATCCTTCAGGGGGCTCGTGAAGCTTTCTTT. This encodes CASTILQGAREAFF.

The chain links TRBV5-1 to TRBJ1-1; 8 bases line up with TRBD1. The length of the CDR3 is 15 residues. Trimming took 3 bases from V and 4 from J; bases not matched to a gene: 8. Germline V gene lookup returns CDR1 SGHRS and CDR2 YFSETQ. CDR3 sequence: CASSSRGRSGTEAFF. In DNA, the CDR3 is TGCGCCAGCAGCTCCAGGGGGCGCAGTGGCACTGAAGCTTTCTTT.

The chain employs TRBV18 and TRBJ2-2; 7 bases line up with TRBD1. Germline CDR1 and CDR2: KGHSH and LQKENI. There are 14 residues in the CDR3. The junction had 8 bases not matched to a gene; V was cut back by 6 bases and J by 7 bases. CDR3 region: CASSLNRGDGELFF. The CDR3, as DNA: TGTGCCAGCTCTCTAAACAGGGGAGACGGGGAGCTGTTTTTT.